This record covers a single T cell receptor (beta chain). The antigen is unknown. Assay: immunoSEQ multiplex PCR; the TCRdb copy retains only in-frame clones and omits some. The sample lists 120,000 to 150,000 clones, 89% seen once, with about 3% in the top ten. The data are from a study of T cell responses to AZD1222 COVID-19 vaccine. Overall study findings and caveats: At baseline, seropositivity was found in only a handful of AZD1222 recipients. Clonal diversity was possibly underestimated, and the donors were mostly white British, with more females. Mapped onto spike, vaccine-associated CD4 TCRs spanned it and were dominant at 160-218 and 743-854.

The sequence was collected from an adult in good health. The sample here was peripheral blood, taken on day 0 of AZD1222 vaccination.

Here the CDR3 reads CASSLISGRSTGELFF. The CDR3 bases are TGTGCCAGCAGCTTGATTAGCGGGAGGAGCACCGGGGAGCTGTTTTTT. The V call is TRBV5-5, the J call TRBJ2-2, with 10 bases aligning to TRBD2. The CDR3 loop spans 16 amino acids. In germline, CDR1 is SGHKS, CDR2 YYEKEE (reference sequence). J was trimmed by 4 bases and V by 1 base; bases with no gene match: 4.